Below, 24 T cell receptor beta chains from the same sample are listed, as sequenced in a study of cytomegalovirus exposure and HLA in healthy donors. The PCR contained 60 Vbeta and 13 Jbeta primers. Produced via immunoSEQ multiplex PCR; TCRdb's table is partial and in-frame only. The sample yields 150,000 to 200,000 clones, 80% to 90% seen once. The material sequenced was PBMCs. Receptors originate from a man younger than 35 in good health and CMV-seronegative.

The CDR3 DNA reads TGTGCCAGCAGCCTTCCTGTCGGGGAGGGAAGCACCGGGGAGCTGTTTTTT. Amino acid sequence: CASSLPVGEGSTGELFF. This sequence joins TRBV5-6 and TRBJ2-2, with TRBD2 matching over 7 bases. CDR3 length: 17 residues. CDR1 SGHDT and CDR2 YYEEEE come from the germline V gene. V shed 4 bases and J 4 bases; nucleotides not matched to a gene: 13.

This clone was seen more than once but under ten times. The chain couples TRBV5-8 to TRBJ2-7, with D possibly being TRBD2 (5 bases). V was trimmed by 4 bases and J by 1 base, leaving 9 bases between them. CDR3 size: 13 residues. Germline V CDR1 and CDR2: SGHTS, YDEGEE. CDR3 DNA sequence: TGTGCCAGCAGCCTCGGGGTATCCTACGAGCAGTACTTC. This gives the protein CASSLGVSYEQYF.

V is TRBV2 and J is TRBJ1-4, with TRBD1 matching over 8 bases. Germline trimming cut 4 bases from V and 3 bases from J; bases unmatched to any gene: 7. The CDR3 has 16 amino acids. Germline V lookup: CDR1 SNHLY, CDR2 FYNNEI. CDR3 region: CASSGHRGASNEKLFF. The DNA of the CDR3 is TGTGCCAGCAGTGGCCACAGGGGGGCGTCTAATGAAAAACTGTTTTTT.

This chain joins TRBV5-6 and TRBJ2-1, with a tentative D call TRBD2 (7 bases). Germline CDR1 and CDR2: SGHDT and YYEEEE. V was clipped by 4 bases and J by 0 bases, with 23 bases between them. The CDR3 loop spans 19 amino acids. Written as DNA, the CDR3 is TGTGCCAGCAGCGGGGGGGCGGACGCTCGAGGTATCTCCTACAATGAGCAGTTCTTC. It encodes CASSGGADARGISYNEQFF.

The CDR3 DNA reads TGTGCCAGCAGCCGCCGGGAAGGAGGTACTGAAGCTTTCTTT. Its protein is CASSRREGGTEAFF. The genes are TRBV7-9 and TRBJ1-1; no definite D call. V was clipped by 5 bases and J by 5 bases, with 15 bases between them. This CDR3 region has 14 residues. The germline V gene has CDR1 SEHNR and CDR2 FQNEAQ (reference sequence). Full variable domain (rest looked up from reference TRBV7-9 and TRBJ1-1): DTGVSQNPRHKITKRGQNVTFRCDPISEHNRLYWYRQTLGQGPEFLTYFQNEAQLEKSRLLSDRFSAERPKGSFSTLEIQRTEQGDSAMYLCASSRREGGTEAFFGQGTRLTVV.

The V and J genes are TRBV7-9 and TRBJ2-7; D is undetermined. Germline V gene sequence: CDR1 SEHNR, CDR2 FQNEAQ (reference sequence). The V end was cut by 5 bases, the J end by 10 bases, with 21 bases between. This CDR3 contains 14 residues. This CDR3 is CASSPLPQRWSQYF. The CDR3, as DNA: TGTGCCAGCAGCCCCCTACCCCAGAGATGGAGCCAGTACTTC.

The chain links TRBV4-1 to TRBJ2-1, with 9 bases identical to TRBD2. Losses at the gene ends were 3 bases for V and 8 bases for J; bases not matched to a gene: 5. CDR1 is MGHRA, CDR2 YSYEKL, per germline. This CDR3 region has 14 residues. The CDR3 reads CASSHSGGWDEQFF. The DNA for the CDR3 is TGCGCCAGCAGCCACAGCGGGGGGTGGGATGAGCAGTTCTTC.

The gene calls are TRBV28 and TRBJ1-2, with 10 nucleotides matching TRBD1. Unmatched junction bases numbered 7, after V lost 7 bases and J lost 8 bases. CDR1 and CDR2 from the germline V gene are MDHEN and SYDVKM. The CDR3 loop spans 13 amino acids. CDR3 sequence (DNA): TGTGCCAGCATCCCGGGACAGGGGAGAGGCTACACCTTC. Amino acids: CASIPGQGRGYTF.

The V gene is TRBV30, the J gene TRBJ1-5; TRBD1 aligns across 10 bases. Looked up from germline, CDR1 is GTSNPN and CDR2 is SVGIG (reference sequence). J gave up 6 bases and V 0 bases, and 2 bases lay outside the gene matches. This CDR3 is 14 amino acids long. The CDR3, as DNA: TGTGCCTGGAGTGTGGGACAGGGGAGTCAGCCCCAGCATTTT. Its translation: CAWSVGQGSQPQHF.

The J gene is TRBJ2-1, the V gene TRBV27, with TRBD2 identical over 12 bases. CDR1 is MNHEY, CDR2 SMNVEV, per germline (reference sequence). This CDR3 is built from 14 residues. Trimming at V came to 5 bases and at J to 6 bases, leaving 2 bases not matched to a gene. The CDR3 loop is CASSRGLAGNEQFF. The CDR3 DNA reads as TGTGCCAGCAGTAGGGGACTAGCGGGCAATGAGCAGTTCTTC.

The CDR3 reads CASSLVAGSYNEQFF. The CDR3 DNA is TGCGCCAGCAGCTTGGTGGCGGGATCTTACAATGAGCAGTTCTTC. The rearrangement uses TRBV5-1 and TRBJ2-1; D is perhaps TRBD2 (6 bases). The CDR3 is made up of 15 amino acids. Between the trimmed V and J ends, which lost 0 bases and 4 bases, there was a span of 11 bases. Germline V gene lookup returns CDR1 SGHRS and CDR2 YFSETQ.

The chain joins TRBV9 to TRBJ2-5; 7 bases map to TRBD1. After removal of 5 bases from V and 0 bases from J, the junction contained 7 bases not matched to a gene. The CDR3 covers 15 residues. The germline CDR1 and CDR2 sequences are SGDLS and YYNGEE. The DNA for the CDR3 is TGTGCCAGCAGTGACACCGGGACAGACCAAGAGACCCAGTACTTC. Translation: CASSDTGTDQETQYF.

This chain links TRBV28 with TRBJ1-1, with D hard to call. There are 14 residues in the CDR3. Trimming stripped 5 bases from V and 0 bases from J, with 10 bases between. Germline V gene sequence: CDR1 MDHEN, CDR2 SYDVKM. The CDR3 loop reads CASSGTTMNTEAFF. The CDR3, as DNA: TGTGCCAGCAGTGGAACGACTATGAACACTGAAGCTTTCTTT.

The chain carries TRBV29-1 and TRBJ2-2; TRBD1 is a possible D gene (5 bases). Germline V gene data show CDR1 as SQVTM and CDR2 as ANQGSEA. The CDR3 is made up of 13 amino acids. Between the trimmed V and J ends, which lost 7 bases and 2 bases, there was a span of 11 bases. CDR3 nucleotide sequence: TGCAGCGCCTTGGACACTAACACCGGGGAGCTGTTTTTT. As protein: CSALDTNTGELFF.

The chain uses TRBV5-1 and TRBJ1-4; D gene unclear. The V end was cut by 0 bases, the J end by 8 bases, with 14 bases between. The CDR3 spans 15 residues. Germline-derived CDR1 and CDR2 are SGHRS and YFSETQ. CDR3 protein: CASSLVGGWWEKLFF. The CDR3 DNA follows: TGCGCCAGCAGCTTGGTCGGAGGGTGGTGGGAAAAACTGTTTTTT.

This chain links TRBV7-9 with TRBJ1-3, with a possible D match to TRBD1 (5 bases). Germline values: CDR1 SEHNR, CDR2 FQNEAQ (reference sequence). Trimming removed 3 bases at V and 4 bases at J, with 16 bases between. This CDR3 region has 16 residues. The CDR3 protein is CASSLSLAGRGNTIYF. The CDR3 DNA sequence: TGTGCCAGCAGCTTGTCCCTGGCAGGGCGAGGAAACACCATATATTTT.

This chain connects TRBV6-6 to TRBJ1-1, with D tentatively TRBD1 (5 bases). Germline CDR1 reads MNHNY; CDR2 reads SVGAGI (reference sequence). This CDR3 has 13 residues. V lost 6 bases and J 5 bases, leaving 13 bases between the germline ends. The CDR3 here is CASSDQGLTEAFF. The CDR3, as DNA: TGTGCCAGCAGCGATCAGGGACTTACTGAAGCTTTCTTT.

V usage is TRBV7-8 and J usage is TRBJ1-4; D not resolved. V was cut by 3 bases and J by 7 bases, with 12 bases left in between. The V gene's germline CDR1 is SGHVS and CDR2 FQNEAQ. This CDR3 is built from 14 residues. CDR3: CASSFRQNPEKLFF. The CDR3, as DNA: TGTGCCAGCAGCTTCAGGCAGAACCCTGAAAAACTGTTTTTT.

The rearrangement joins TRBV19 to TRBJ2-3; weak D call: TRBD2 (5 bases). V shed 5 bases and J shed 0 bases, with 12 bases lying between them. This CDR3 has 15 residues. Per germline, CDR1 LNHDA and CDR2 SQIVND (reference sequence). CDR3 DNA: TGTGCCAGTAGTTGGAGGACCTTTAGCACAGATACGCAGTATTTT. Encoded protein: CASSWRTFSTDTQYF.

This clone was counted a few times. The V and J genes are TRBV6-5 and TRBJ1-6; no reliable D call. This CDR3 region has 15 residues. The V gene's germline CDR1 is MNHEY and CDR2 SVGAGI. V shed 0 bases and J shed 10 bases, with 13 bases lying between them. The CDR3 DNA sequence: TGTGCCAGCAGTTACTCTTCCATACCGGGGTCACCCCTCCACTTT. Encoded protein: CASSYSSIPGSPLHF.

Written as DNA, the CDR3 is TGCGCCAGCAGCCCGAGGGAGTTCTATGGCTACACCTTC. Its translation is CASSPREFYGYTF. This chain uses TRBV5-1 with TRBJ1-2; D ambiguous. The germline V gene encodes CDR1 SGHRS and CDR2 YFSETQ. The ends were cut back, 4 bases at V and 4 bases at J, with 11 bases in the middle. There are 13 residues in the CDR3. The full variable domain, with the rest looked up from reference TRBV5-1 and TRBJ1-2, is KAGVTQTPRYLIKTRGQQVTLSCSPISGHRSVSWYQQTPGQGLQFLFEYFSETQRNKGNFPGRFSGRQFSNSRSEMNVSTLELGDSALYLCASSPREFYGYTFGSGTRLTVV.

The V gene is TRBV28, the J gene TRBJ1-4; D is perhaps TRBD1 (6 bases). The germline CDR1 and CDR2 sequences are MDHEN and SYDVKM. There are 15 residues in the CDR3. Trimming removed 5 bases at V and 5 bases at J, with 15 bases between. The CDR3 DNA follows: TGTGCCAGCAGTGGGGGGGGCGGAGGGAATGAAAAACTGTTTTTT. It codes for CASSGGGGGNEKLFF.

This clone was counted a few times. This chain uses TRBV10-2 with TRBJ2-3, with 13 bases aligning to TRBD2. The CDR3 totals 14 residues. CDR1 WSHSY and CDR2 SAAADI come from the germline V gene. The junction had 2 bases not matched to a gene; V was cut back by 7 bases and J by 4 bases. The DNA for the CDR3 is TGCGCCAGCACTGGACTAGCGGGAGCAGATACGCAGTATTTT. Translation gives CASTGLAGADTQYF.

This rearrangement joins TRBV7-9 to TRBJ1-1; D is uncertain. Germline CDR1 and CDR2: SEHNR and FQNEAQ (reference sequence). This CDR3 has 11 residues. Trimming cost V 8 bases and J 2 bases, with 6 bases left between them. The CDR3 DNA reads TGTGCCAGCGGGCTCAACACTGAAGCTTTCTTT. This gives the protein CASGLNTEAFF.